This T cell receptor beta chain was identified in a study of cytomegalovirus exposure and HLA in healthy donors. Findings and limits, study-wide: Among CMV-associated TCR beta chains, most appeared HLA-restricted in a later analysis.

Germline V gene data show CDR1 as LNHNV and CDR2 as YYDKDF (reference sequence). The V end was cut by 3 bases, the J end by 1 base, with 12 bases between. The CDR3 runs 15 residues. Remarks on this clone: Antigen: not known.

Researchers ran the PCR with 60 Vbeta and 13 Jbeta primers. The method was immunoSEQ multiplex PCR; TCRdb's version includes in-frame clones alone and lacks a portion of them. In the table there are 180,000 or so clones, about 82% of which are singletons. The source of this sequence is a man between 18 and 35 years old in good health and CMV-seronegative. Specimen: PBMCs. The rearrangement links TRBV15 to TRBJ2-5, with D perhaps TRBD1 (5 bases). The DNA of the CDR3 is TGTGCCACCAGCAGCCCCAGGGAAATCCAAGAGACCCAGTACTTC. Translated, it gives CATSSPREIQETQYF. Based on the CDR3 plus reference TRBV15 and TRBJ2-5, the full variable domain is DAMVIQNPRYQVTQFGKPVTLSCSQTLNHNVMYWYQQKSSQAPKLLFHYYDKDFNNEADTPDNFQSRRPNTSFCFLDIRSPGLGDTAMYLCATSSPREIQETQYFGPGTRLLVL.